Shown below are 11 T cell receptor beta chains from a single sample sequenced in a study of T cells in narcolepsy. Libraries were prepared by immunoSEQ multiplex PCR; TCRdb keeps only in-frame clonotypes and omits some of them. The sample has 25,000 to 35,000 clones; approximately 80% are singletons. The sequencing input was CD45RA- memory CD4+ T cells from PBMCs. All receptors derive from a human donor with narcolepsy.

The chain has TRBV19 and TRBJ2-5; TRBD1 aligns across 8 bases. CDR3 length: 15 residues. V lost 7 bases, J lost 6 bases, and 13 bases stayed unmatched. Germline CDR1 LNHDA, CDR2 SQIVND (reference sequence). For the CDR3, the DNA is TGTGCCAGTAAAGAAAAGGGACAGGCAAGAAAGACCCAGTACTTC. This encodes CASKEKGQARKTQYF. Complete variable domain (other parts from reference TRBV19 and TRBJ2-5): DGGITQSPKYLFRKEGQNVTLSCEQNLNHDAMYWYRQDPGQGLRLIYYSQIVNDFQKGDIAEGYSVSREKKESFPLTVTSAQKNPTAFYLCASKEKGQARKTQYFGPGTRLLVL.

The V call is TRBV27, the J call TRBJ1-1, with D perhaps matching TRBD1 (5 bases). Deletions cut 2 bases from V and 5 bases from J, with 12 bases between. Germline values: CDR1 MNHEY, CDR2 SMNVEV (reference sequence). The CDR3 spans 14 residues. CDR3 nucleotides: TGTGCCAGCAGTTTAGCCCAGGGACGGACTGAAGCTTTCTTT. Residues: CASSLAQGRTEAFF.

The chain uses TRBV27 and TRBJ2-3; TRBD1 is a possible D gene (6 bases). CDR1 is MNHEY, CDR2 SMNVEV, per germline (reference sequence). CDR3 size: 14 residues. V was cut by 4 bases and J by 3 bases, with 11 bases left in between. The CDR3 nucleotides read TGTGCCAGCAGTTCCCAGGGGCGGACAGATACGCAGTATTTT. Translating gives CASSSQGRTDTQYF.

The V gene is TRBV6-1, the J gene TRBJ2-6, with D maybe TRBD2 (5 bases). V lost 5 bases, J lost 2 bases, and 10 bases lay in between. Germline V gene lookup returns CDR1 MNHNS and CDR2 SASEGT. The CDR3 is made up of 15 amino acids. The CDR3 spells CASSRIGAGANVLTF. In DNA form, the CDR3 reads TGTGCCAGCAGTCGAATCGGGGCTGGGGCCAACGTCCTGACTTTC.

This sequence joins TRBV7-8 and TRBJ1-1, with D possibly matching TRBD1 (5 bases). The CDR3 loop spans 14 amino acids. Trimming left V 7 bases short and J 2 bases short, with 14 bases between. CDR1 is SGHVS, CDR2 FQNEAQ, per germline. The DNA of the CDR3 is TGTGCCAGCATCCAGGGTCAGCACAACACTGAAGCTTTCTTT. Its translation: CASIQGQHNTEAFF.

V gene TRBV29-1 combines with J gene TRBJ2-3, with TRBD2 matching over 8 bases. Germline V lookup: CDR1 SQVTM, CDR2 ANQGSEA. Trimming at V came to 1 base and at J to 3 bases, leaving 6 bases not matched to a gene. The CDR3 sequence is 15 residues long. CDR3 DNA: TGCAGCGTTGAAGTTGGGACTAGGGGAACAGATACGCAGTATTTT. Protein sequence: CSVEVGTRGTDTQYF.

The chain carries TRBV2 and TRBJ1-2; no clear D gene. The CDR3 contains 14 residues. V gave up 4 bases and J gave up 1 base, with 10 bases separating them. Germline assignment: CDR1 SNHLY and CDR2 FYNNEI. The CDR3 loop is CASSAIRGNYGYTF. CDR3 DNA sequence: TGTGCCAGCAGTGCAATTCGTGGTAACTATGGCTACACCTTC. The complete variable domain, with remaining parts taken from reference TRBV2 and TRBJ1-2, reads EPEVTQTPSHQVTQMGQEVILRCVPISNHLYFYWYRQILGQKVEFLVSFYNNEISEKSEIFDDQFSVERPDGSNFTLKIRSTKLEDSAMYFCASSAIRGNYGYTFGSGTRLTVV.

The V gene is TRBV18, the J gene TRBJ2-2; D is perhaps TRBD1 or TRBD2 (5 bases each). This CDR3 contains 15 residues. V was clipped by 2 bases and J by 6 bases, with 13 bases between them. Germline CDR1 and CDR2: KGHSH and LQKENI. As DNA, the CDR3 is TGTGCCAGCTCACCAAGAGGGGCCTACGCCGGGGAGCTGTTTTTT. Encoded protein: CASSPRGAYAGELFF.

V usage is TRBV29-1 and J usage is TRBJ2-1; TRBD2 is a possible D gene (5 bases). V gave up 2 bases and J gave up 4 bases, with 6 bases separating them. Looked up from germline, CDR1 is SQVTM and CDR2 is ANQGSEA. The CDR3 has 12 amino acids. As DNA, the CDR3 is TGCAGCGTTGAATCGGGATACAATGAGCAGTTCTTC. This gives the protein CSVESGYNEQFF.

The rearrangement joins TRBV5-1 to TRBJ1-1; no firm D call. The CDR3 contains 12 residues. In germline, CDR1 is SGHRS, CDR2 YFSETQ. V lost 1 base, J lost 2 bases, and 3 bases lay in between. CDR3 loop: CASSLFNTEAFF. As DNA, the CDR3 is TGCGCCAGCAGCTTGTTCAACACTGAAGCTTTCTTT.

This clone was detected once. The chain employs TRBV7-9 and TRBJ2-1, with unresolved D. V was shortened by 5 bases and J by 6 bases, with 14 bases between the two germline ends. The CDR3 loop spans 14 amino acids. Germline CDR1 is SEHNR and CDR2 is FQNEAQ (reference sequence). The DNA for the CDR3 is TGTGCCAGCAGCCTGTCTACTACTGCCAATGAGCAGTTCTTC. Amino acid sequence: CASSLSTTANEQFF.